These 25 T cell receptor beta chains came from one sample sequenced in a study of early T cells in non-severe SARS-CoV-2 infection. TCRdb reprocessed the 5' RACE reads with MiXCR, giving one entry per CDR3 protein. The sample carries about 59,000 distinct CDR3 sequences, roughly 13% recorded once. The sample was whole blood, taken at baseline. The receptor set was obtained from an adult who was a healthcare worker with PCR-confirmed SARS-CoV-2 infection or an uninfected control (not recorded which).

This clonotype was recorded many times. V is TRBV7-9 and J is TRBJ1-5; D ambiguous. Germline V gene data show CDR1 as SEHNR and CDR2 as FQNEAQ (reference sequence). This CDR3 has 14 residues. V shed 1 base and J shed 4 bases, with 8 bases lying between them. CDR3 in amino acids: CASSLGLGNQPQHF. CDR3 coding DNA: TGTGCCAGCAGCTTAGGCTTAGGTAATCAGCCCCAGCATTTT.

This chain connects TRBV7-9 to TRBJ2-5; tentative D call: TRBD1 (6 bases). V was clipped by 4 bases and J by 5 bases, with 11 bases between them. This CDR3 contains 13 residues. Germline CDR1 SEHNR, CDR2 FQNEAQ (reference sequence). The CDR3 is CASSSDSGETQYF. CDR3 sequence (DNA): TGTGCCAGCAGCTCGGACAGTGGGGAGACCCAGTACTTC.

This clonotype was recorded a few times. Here the CDR3 reads CASSQTNTGSTDTQYF. DNA of the CDR3: TGCGCCAGCAGCCAAACAAATACTGGCTCCACAGATACGCAGTATTTT. V and J are TRBV4-1 and TRBJ2-3, with D unresolved. The V end was cut by 2 bases, the J end by 2 bases, with 14 bases between. This CDR3 spans 16 amino acids. The V gene's germline CDR1 is MGHRA and CDR2 YSYEKL.

The table lists this clonotype with a few counts. The rearrangement joins TRBV15 to TRBJ2-3; possible D gene TRBD1, 5 bases. The CDR3 runs to 15 residues. V was pared by 0 bases and J by 5 bases, with 12 bases between. Germline lookup yields CDR1 LNHNV and CDR2 YYDKDF (reference sequence). The CDR3 nucleotides read TGTGCCACCAGCAGAGACAGGGTTTCAGGAGATACGCAGTATTTT. Protein sequence: CATSRDRVSGDTQYF.

The chain combines TRBV30 with TRBJ2-1, with D possibly matching TRBD1 (6 bases). The CDR3 covers 14 residues. Looked up from germline, CDR1 is GTSNPN and CDR2 is SVGIG (reference sequence). V lost 1 base to trimming and J lost 3 bases, with 10 bases between them. For the CDR3, the DNA is TGTGCCTGGAGTGCGGGACAACACTACAATGAGCAGTTCTTC. It yields the protein CAWSAGQHYNEQFF.

This chain links TRBV5-6 with TRBJ1-2; no firm D call. V gave up 0 bases and J gave up 0 bases, with 9 bases separating them. This CDR3 has 15 residues. The germline V gene encodes CDR1 SGHDT and CDR2 YYEEEE. For the CDR3, the DNA is TGTGCCAGCAGCTTGGTGGCTAATACTAACTATGGCTACACCTTC. Translation gives CASSLVANTNYGYTF.

Only a few counts were recorded for this clonotype. The rearrangement uses TRBV6-5 and TRBJ2-7, with a possible D match to TRBD1 (6 bases). The CDR3 runs 15 residues. V shed 6 bases and J shed 1 base, with 16 bases lying between them. The germline CDR1 and CDR2 sequences are MNHEY and SVGAGI. As DNA, the CDR3 is TGTGCCAGCAGCTACGACTACGGGACATCCTACGAGCAGTACTTC. It codes for CASSYDYGTSYEQYF.

A few counts support this clonotype. J is TRBJ2-6 and V is TRBV6-1; D unresolved. There are 15 residues in the CDR3. Germline V gene lookup returns CDR1 MNHNS and CDR2 SASEGT. Trimming took off 6 bases at V and 0 bases at J, with 9 bases between the two ends. CDR3 amino acids: CASRGHSSGANVLTF. The CDR3 nucleotides read TGTGCCAGCAGGGGCCACAGCTCTGGGGCCAACGTCCTGACTTTC.

This clonotype was seen more than once but under ten times. This rearrangement joins TRBV7-9 to TRBJ1-3; 8 positions agree with TRBD1. The trim removed 5 bases at V and 0 bases at J, leaving 6 bases unmatched. This CDR3 is built from 16 residues. Germline CDR1 reads SEHNR; CDR2 reads FQNEAQ (reference sequence). Written as DNA, the CDR3 is TGTGCCAGCAGCCCACAGGGACAGGTCTCTGGAAACACCATATATTTT. It is translated as CASSPQGQVSGNTIYF.

The chain recombines TRBV5-4 with TRBJ2-3; 8 positions agree with TRBD1. V gave up 4 bases and J gave up 2 bases; unmatched junction bases: 9. This CDR3 spans 16 amino acids. Germline CDR1 SGHNT, CDR2 YYREEE (reference sequence). For the CDR3, the DNA is TGTGCCAGCAGCCTGGATCCCAGGGGGCACACAGATACGCAGTATTTT. This sequence encodes CASSLDPRGHTDTQYF.

In this sample, this clonotype turned up a few times. V usage is TRBV6-2 or TRBV6-3 and J usage is TRBJ1-1; the match to TRBD1 covers 7 bases. Losses at the gene ends were 0 bases for V and 5 bases for J; bases not matched to a gene: 3. Germline loops: CDR1 MNHEY, CDR2 SVGEGT. The CDR3 loop spans 14 amino acids. CDR3 nucleotides: TGTGCCAGCAGTTACTCGATCAGGGGGACTGAAGCTTTCTTT. Translating gives CASSYSIRGTEAFF.

This clonotype was seen a few times. The J gene is TRBJ2-7, the V gene TRBV28, with D possibly TRBD1 on 6 matching bases. This CDR3 has 14 residues. Trimming shortened V by 7 bases and J by 4 bases, and 17 bases separated the two germline ends. Germline loops: CDR1 MDHEN, CDR2 SYDVKM. The CDR3 is CASNPTGPPYEQYF. Here the CDR3 DNA reads TGTGCCAGCAATCCGACAGGCCCACCATACGAGCAGTACTTC. Full variable domain (missing parts from reference TRBV28 and TRBJ2-7): DVKVTQSSRYLVKRTGEKVFLECVQDMDHENMFWYRQDPGLGLRLIYFSYDVKMKEKGDIPEGYSVSREKKERFSLILESASTNQTSMYLCASNPTGPPYEQYFGPGTRLTVT.

This clonotype was recorded a few times. J is TRBJ1-2 and V is TRBV4-1, with D possibly being TRBD1 (5 bases). This CDR3 is built from 17 residues. V was shortened by 4 bases and J by 5 bases, with 23 bases between the two germline ends. The germline CDR1 and CDR2 sequences are MGHRA and YSYEKL. The CDR3 protein is CASSLLSGTSGYYGYTF. The CDR3 DNA follows: TGCGCCAGCAGCCTCCTTTCCGGGACGTCGGGGTATTATGGCTACACCTTC.

The rearrangement links TRBV28 to TRBJ1-5; D uncertain. In germline, CDR1 is MDHEN, CDR2 SYDVKM. Trimming left V 6 bases short and J 1 base short, with 13 bases between. The CDR3 is 15 residues long. The CDR3 nucleotides read TGTGCCAGCAGGCCGCCCTGGCGCAGCAATCAGCCCCAGCATTTT. This translates into CASRPPWRSNQPQHF.

Only a few counts were recorded for this clonotype. The chain links TRBV5-1 to TRBJ1-4; D call uncertain. V dropped 0 bases and J dropped 2 bases, with 8 bases sitting between them. The CDR3 contains 15 residues. The germline CDR1 and CDR2 sequences are SGHRS and YFSETQ. Here the CDR3 reads CASSLGLGTNEKLFF. CDR3 sequence (DNA): TGCGCCAGCAGCTTGGGACTCGGGACTAATGAAAAACTGTTTTTT.

The V call is TRBV11-2, the J call TRBJ1-6; TRBD1 is a possible D gene (5 bases). Germline V gives CDR1 SGHAT, CDR2 FQNNGV. This CDR3 is 17 amino acids long. V lost 0 bases and J 8 bases, leaving 17 bases between the germline ends. This CDR3 is CASSLDSRGGFHSPLHF. CDR3 in DNA: TGTGCCAGCAGCTTAGATTCGCGCGGGGGTTTTCATTCACCCCTCCACTTT. The full variable domain, its missing parts supplied by reference TRBV11-2 and TRBJ1-6, is EAGVAQSPRYKIIEKRQSVAFWCNPISGHATLYWYQQILGQGPKLLIQFQNNGVVDDSQLPKDRFSAERLKGVDSTLKIQPAKLEDSAVYLCASSLDSRGGFHSPLHFGNGTRLTVT.

This chain joins TRBV19 and TRBJ2-7, with 8 nucleotides matching TRBD2. The germline V gene has CDR1 LNHDA and CDR2 SQIVND (reference sequence). The CDR3 contains 13 residues. Losses at the gene ends were 10 bases for V and 6 bases for J; bases not matched to a gene: 11. CDR3: CATTAGVDSEQYF. In nucleotides, the CDR3 is TGTGCCACCACAGCGGGAGTAGATTCCGAGCAGTACTTC.

The V call is TRBV5-1, the J call TRBJ2-7, with a weak D call TRBD1 (6 bases). Germline assignment: CDR1 SGHRS and CDR2 YFSETQ. V dropped 5 bases and J dropped 0 bases, with 12 bases sitting between them. The CDR3 has 14 amino acids. The CDR3 reads CASRGTIYSYEQYF. CDR3 DNA sequence: TGCGCCAGCAGGGGGACAATTTACTCCTACGAGCAGTACTTC.

This clonotype was picked up a small number of times. The chain couples TRBV12-3 or TRBV12-4 to TRBJ1-1, with TRBD1 matching 7 bases. There are 14 residues in the CDR3. V gave up 3 bases and J gave up 1 base; unmatched junction bases: 2. In DNA, the CDR3 is TGTGCCAGCAGTTTCAACAGGGGGAACACTGAAGCTTTCTTT. It encodes CASSFNRGNTEAFF.

This clonotype was seen more than once but under ten times. This chain connects TRBV24-1 to TRBJ2-1; TRBD2 matches at 7 bases. The junction had 10 bases not matched to a gene; V was cut back by 0 bases and J by 6 bases. Germline V gene sequence: CDR1 KGHDR, CDR2 SFDVKD. CDR3 length: 17 residues. CDR3 in amino acids: CATSDLLSGEGSNEQFF. CDR3 sequence (DNA): TGTGCCACCAGTGATTTGCTGTCGGGGGAGGGGAGCAATGAGCAGTTCTTC.

About this clonotype: This clone may be a read error of a much larger clone one base away. The V gene is TRBV7-9, the J gene TRBJ2-5; D unresolved. The germline V gene encodes CDR1 SEHNR and CDR2 FQNEAQ (reference sequence). V was shortened by 5 bases and J by 5 bases, with 6 bases between the two germline ends. The CDR3 consists of 11 residues. DNA for the CDR3: TGTGCCAGCAGCCCACACGAGACCCAGTACTTC. Translating gives CASSPHETQYF.

This clonotype was counted between two and nine times. The gene calls are TRBV11-2 and TRBJ1-2, with D possibly being TRBD1 (5 bases). V lost 1 base, J lost 2 bases, and 5 bases lay in between. The CDR3 is 13 residues long. The germline CDR1 and CDR2 sequences are SGHAT and FQNNGV. Here the CDR3 reads CASSLGGNYGYTF. Here the CDR3 DNA reads TGTGCCAGCAGCTTAGGGGGGAACTATGGCTACACCTTC.

The V call is TRBV12-3 or TRBV12-4, the J call TRBJ1-6; D is perhaps TRBD1 (6 bases). V was shortened by 6 bases and J by 9 bases, with 15 bases between the two germline ends. CDR3 length: 14 residues. The CDR3 loop is CASRPTGQPSPLHF. CDR3 DNA sequence: TGTGCCAGCAGACCAACCGGACAGCCTTCACCCCTCCACTTT.

This clonotype came up many times. J is TRBJ2-2 and V is TRBV6-5; D is uncertain. The CDR3 length is 14 residues. Trimming left V 2 bases short and J 1 base short, with 5 bases between. Germline V gene sequence: CDR1 MNHEY, CDR2 SVGAGI. The CDR3 loop is CASSYRWNTGELFF. The CDR3 DNA reads as TGTGCCAGCAGTTACAGGTGGAACACCGGGGAGCTGTTTTTT.

The J gene is TRBJ1-4, the V gene TRBV4-1; the match to TRBD1 covers 7 bases. CDR3 size: 15 residues. The germline V gene encodes CDR1 MGHRA and CDR2 YSYEKL. The junction had 7 bases not matched to a gene; V was cut back by 1 base and J by 8 bases. CDR3 region: CASSQGDRVREKLFF. DNA for the CDR3: TGCGCCAGCAGCCAAGGAGACAGGGTTCGCGAAAAACTGTTTTTT.